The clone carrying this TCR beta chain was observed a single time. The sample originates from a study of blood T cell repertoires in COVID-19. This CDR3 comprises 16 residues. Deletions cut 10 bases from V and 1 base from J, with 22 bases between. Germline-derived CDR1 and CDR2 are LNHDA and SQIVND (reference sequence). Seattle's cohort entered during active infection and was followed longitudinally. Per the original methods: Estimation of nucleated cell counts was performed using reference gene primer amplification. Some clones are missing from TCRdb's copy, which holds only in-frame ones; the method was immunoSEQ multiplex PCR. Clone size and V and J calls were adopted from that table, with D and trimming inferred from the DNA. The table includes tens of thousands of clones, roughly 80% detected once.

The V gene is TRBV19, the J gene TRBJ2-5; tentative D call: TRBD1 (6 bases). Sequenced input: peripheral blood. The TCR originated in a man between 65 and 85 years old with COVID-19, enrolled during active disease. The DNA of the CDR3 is TGTGCCACCTCAAGGGCAGGGGCGGTTAGCCAAGAGACCCAGTACTTC. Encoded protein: CATSRAGAVSQETQYF.